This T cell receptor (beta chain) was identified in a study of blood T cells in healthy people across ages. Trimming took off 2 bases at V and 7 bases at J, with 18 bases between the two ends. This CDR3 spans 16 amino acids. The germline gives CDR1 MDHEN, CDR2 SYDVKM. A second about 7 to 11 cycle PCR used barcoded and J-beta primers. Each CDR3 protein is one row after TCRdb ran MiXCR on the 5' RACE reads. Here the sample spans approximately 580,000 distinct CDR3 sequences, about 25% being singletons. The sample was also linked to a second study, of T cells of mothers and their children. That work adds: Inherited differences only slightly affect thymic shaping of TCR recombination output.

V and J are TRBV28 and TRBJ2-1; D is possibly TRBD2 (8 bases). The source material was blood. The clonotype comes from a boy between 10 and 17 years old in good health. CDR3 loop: CASSLREGASGNEQFF. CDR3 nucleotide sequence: TGTGCCAGCAGTTTACGGGAGGGGGCCAGCGGGAATGAGCAGTTCTTC.